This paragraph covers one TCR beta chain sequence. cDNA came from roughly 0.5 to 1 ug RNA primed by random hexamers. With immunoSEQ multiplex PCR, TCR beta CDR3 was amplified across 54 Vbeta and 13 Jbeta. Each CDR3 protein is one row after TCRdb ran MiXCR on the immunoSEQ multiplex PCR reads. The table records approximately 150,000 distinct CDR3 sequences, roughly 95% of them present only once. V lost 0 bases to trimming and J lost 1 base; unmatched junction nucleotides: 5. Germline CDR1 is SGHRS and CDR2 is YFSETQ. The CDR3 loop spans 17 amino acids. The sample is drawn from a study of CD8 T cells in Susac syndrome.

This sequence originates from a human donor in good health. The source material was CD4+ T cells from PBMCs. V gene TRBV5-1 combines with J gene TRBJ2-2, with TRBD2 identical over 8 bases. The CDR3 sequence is CASSLVSGSLNTGELFF. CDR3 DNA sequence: TGCGCCAGCAGCTTGGTCAGCGGGAGTCTGAACACCGGGGAGCTGTTTTTT.